Listed below are T cell receptor beta chains from one sample, sequenced in a study of blood T cell repertoires in COVID-19. Clones were read by immunoSEQ multiplex PCR, and TCRdb kept only the in-frame ones, dropping some. The data contain around 50,000 clones, about 72% of them seen just once; the ten biggest clones take up around 5.8%. Sample: PBMCs or T cells enriched from blood (not recorded which). Receptors originate from a woman between 45 and 65 years old with acute COVID-19. Both conserved end residues are part of each CDR3. Each record gives: CDR3 DNA, CDR3 protein, J gene, V gene, CDR3 length, clone size, D gene. A D gene is named only where the DNA matches it firmly. Some rows have no size entry. The others give once, few or many, or a class for an expanded clone.

cdr3_nt: TGTGCCTGGAGTGTTGGGACAGGGCCTTTCTTT; cdr3_aa: CAWSVGTGPFF; j_call: TRBJ1-1; v_call: TRBV30; cdr3_length: 11; clone_size: once; d_call: TRBD1
cdr3_nt: TGTGCCAGCAGCTTATCAATAGCGGGGGGTTCAAGTACGCAGTATTTT; cdr3_aa: CASSLSIAGGSSTQYF; j_call: TRBJ2-3; v_call: TRBV7-9; cdr3_length: 16; clone_size: many; d_call: TRBD2
cdr3_nt: TGTGCCAGCAGCTTAACGACAGCGTTATACGGCTACACCTTC; cdr3_aa: CASSLTTALYGYTF; j_call: TRBJ1-2; v_call: TRBV7-9; cdr3_length: 14; clone_size: .; d_call: .
cdr3_nt: TGTGCCGTCACCGGGACTAGCGGACATCAAGAGACCCAGTACTTC; cdr3_aa: CAVTGTSGHQETQYF; j_call: TRBJ2-5; v_call: TRBV30; cdr3_length: 15; clone_size: .; d_call: TRBD2
cdr3_nt: TGCGCCAGCAGCCCAGGCGTGAACACCGGGGAGCTGTTTTTT; cdr3_aa: CASSPGVNTGELFF; j_call: TRBJ2-2; v_call: TRBV4-1; cdr3_length: 14; clone_size: .; d_call: .
cdr3_nt: TGTGCCAGCGGACTAGCGGGAGGCCTTAGCACAGATACGCAGTATTTT; cdr3_aa: CASGLAGGLSTDTQYF; j_call: TRBJ2-3; v_call: TRBV27; cdr3_length: 16; clone_size: .; d_call: TRBD2
cdr3_nt: TGTGCCAGCAGCTTAGAGGGAGACACAGATACGCAGTATTTT; cdr3_aa: CASSLEGDTDTQYF; j_call: TRBJ2-3; v_call: TRBV7-9; cdr3_length: 14; clone_size: .; d_call: .
cdr3_nt: TGTGCCAGCGGCCGGGACAGGGGGTTTTATACGCAGTATTTT; cdr3_aa: CASGRDRGFYTQYF; j_call: TRBJ2-3; v_call: TRBV28; cdr3_length: 14; clone_size: .; d_call: TRBD1
cdr3_nt: TGTGCCAGCAGGCTACGCCCTACAGGGACTAACTATGGCTACACCTTC; cdr3_aa: CASRLRPTGTNYGYTF; j_call: TRBJ1-2; v_call: TRBV27; cdr3_length: 16; clone_size: .; d_call: .
cdr3_nt: TGTGCCAGCAGCTTAGGCGACAGTTATCAGCCCCAGCATTTT; cdr3_aa: CASSLGDSYQPQHF; j_call: TRBJ1-5; v_call: TRBV7-2; cdr3_length: 14; clone_size: once; d_call: .
cdr3_nt: TGTGCCAGCAGCTTTAACGGGATCTCCTATGGCTACACCTTC; cdr3_aa: CASSFNGISYGYTF; j_call: TRBJ1-2; v_call: TRBV5-6; cdr3_length: 14; clone_size: .; d_call: .
cdr3_nt: TGTGCCAGCAGCTCCACAGGGACCGAGCAGTACTTC; cdr3_aa: CASSSTGTEQYF; j_call: TRBJ2-7; v_call: TRBV7-9; cdr3_length: 12; clone_size: .; d_call: .
cdr3_nt: TGTGCCAGCAGCTCTCAGGGGTCGAACACCGGGGAGCTGTTTTTT; cdr3_aa: CASSSQGSNTGELFF; j_call: TRBJ2-2; v_call: TRBV7-9; cdr3_length: 15; clone_size: .; d_call: .
cdr3_nt: TGTGCCAGCAGCCCCAACCTAAGCGGGGGGGGCCGGGTGAACACTGAAGCTTTCTTT; cdr3_aa: CASSPNLSGGGRVNTEAFF; j_call: TRBJ1-1; v_call: TRBV7-6; cdr3_length: 19; clone_size: .; d_call: .
cdr3_nt: TGTGCCAGCAGTGATCGAGACGGCCGGAGTGAAAAACTGTTTTTT; cdr3_aa: CASSDRDGRSEKLFF; j_call: TRBJ1-4; v_call: TRBV6-1; cdr3_length: 15; clone_size: .; d_call: .
cdr3_nt: TGTGCCAGCAGTTACGATGGCTCGCCCCATGGCTACACCTTC; cdr3_aa: CASSYDGSPHGYTF; j_call: TRBJ1-2; v_call: TRBV6-5; cdr3_length: 14; clone_size: .; d_call: .
cdr3_nt: TGTGCCAGCAGTAGCAATGATCAGCCCCAGCATTTT; cdr3_aa: CASSSNDQPQHF; j_call: TRBJ1-5; v_call: TRBV27; cdr3_length: 12; clone_size: few; d_call: .
cdr3_nt: TGTGCCAGCAGGGGCAAGTGGAACACTGAAGCTTTCTTT; cdr3_aa: CASRGKWNTEAFF; j_call: TRBJ1-1; v_call: TRBV2; cdr3_length: 13; clone_size: .; d_call: .
cdr3_nt: TGTGCCAGCAGCTCCCCAGGGTCACCCCTCCACTTT; cdr3_aa: CASSSPGSPLHF; j_call: TRBJ1-6; v_call: TRBV7-9; cdr3_length: 12; clone_size: .; d_call: .
cdr3_nt: TGTGCCAGCAGTTCTGGACAGAGCACTGAAGCTTTCTTT; cdr3_aa: CASSSGQSTEAFF; j_call: TRBJ1-1; v_call: TRBV6-4; cdr3_length: 13; clone_size: .; d_call: .
cdr3_nt: TGTGCCTGGAGTGCCTCAGGGGGCTTAAGGACTGAAGCTTTCTTT; cdr3_aa: CAWSASGGLRTEAFF; j_call: TRBJ1-1; v_call: TRBV30; cdr3_length: 15; clone_size: .; d_call: TRBD1
cdr3_nt: TGTGCCAGCAGCTCGGGACAGGACACCGGGGAGCTGTTTTTT; cdr3_aa: CASSSGQDTGELFF; j_call: TRBJ2-2; v_call: TRBV7-2; cdr3_length: 14; clone_size: once; d_call: TRBD1
cdr3_nt: TGTGCCAGCTCCCTTCTCTTGGACAGGGTTAGTGATGGCTACACCTTC; cdr3_aa: CASSLLLDRVSDGYTF; j_call: TRBJ1-2; v_call: TRBV18; cdr3_length: 16; clone_size: .; d_call: TRBD1
cdr3_nt: TGTGCCAGCAGTTTAATGGGGGGGGAAGGGTACGAGCAGTACTTC; cdr3_aa: CASSLMGGEGYEQYF; j_call: TRBJ2-7; v_call: TRBV6-5; cdr3_length: 15; clone_size: .; d_call: TRBD2
cdr3_nt: TGTGCCAGCAGCTTCAGGGAGGGGAATGGCTACACCTTC; cdr3_aa: CASSFREGNGYTF; j_call: TRBJ1-2; v_call: TRBV7-6; cdr3_length: 13; clone_size: .; d_call: .
cdr3_nt: TGCAGCTACACTCGGACTAGCTGGGAGACCCAGTACTTC; cdr3_aa: CSYTRTSWETQYF; j_call: TRBJ2-5; v_call: TRBV29-1; cdr3_length: 13; clone_size: .; d_call: TRBD2
cdr3_nt: TGTGCCAGCAGCTTAGTCCGGGGTGGGAGGAACACTGAAGCTTTCTTT; cdr3_aa: CASSLVRGGRNTEAFF; j_call: TRBJ1-1; v_call: TRBV11-3; cdr3_length: 16; clone_size: .; d_call: .
cdr3_nt: TGTGCCAGCAGCCACCGACTAGCGGGGGGGAATGAGCAGTTCTTC; cdr3_aa: CASSHRLAGGNEQFF; j_call: TRBJ2-1; v_call: TRBV11-3; cdr3_length: 15; clone_size: .; d_call: TRBD2
cdr3_nt: TGCGCCAGCAGCTCGGGACAGGCCATCTCTGGAAACACCATATATTTT; cdr3_aa: CASSSGQAISGNTIYF; j_call: TRBJ1-3; v_call: TRBV4-1; cdr3_length: 16; clone_size: .; d_call: TRBD1
cdr3_nt: TGTGCCAGCAGCCCCGGCGGCGTTTTGGCTGAAGCTTTCTTT; cdr3_aa: CASSPGGVLAEAFF; j_call: TRBJ1-1; v_call: TRBV7-2; cdr3_length: 14; clone_size: .; d_call: .
cdr3_nt: TGTGCCAGCAGCCCCGACAGGGGCTGGAATGGCTACACCTTC; cdr3_aa: CASSPDRGWNGYTF; j_call: TRBJ1-2; v_call: TRBV3-1/TRBV3-2; cdr3_length: 14; clone_size: .; d_call: TRBD1
cdr3_nt: TGTGCCAGCAGTGAATCTAGCGGGGGGAGGCAAGAGACCCAGTACTTC; cdr3_aa: CASSESSGGRQETQYF; j_call: TRBJ2-5; v_call: TRBV2; cdr3_length: 16; clone_size: .; d_call: TRBD2
cdr3_nt: TGTGCCACCAAGCGGGGGTACGAGCAGTACTTC; cdr3_aa: CATKRGYEQYF; j_call: TRBJ2-7; v_call: TRBV6-5; cdr3_length: 11; clone_size: .; d_call: TRBD2
cdr3_nt: TGTGCCTGGAGAGAAATAGCGGGGGGTTACAATGAGCAGTTCTTC; cdr3_aa: CAWREIAGGYNEQFF; j_call: TRBJ2-1; v_call: TRBV30; cdr3_length: 15; clone_size: .; d_call: TRBD2
cdr3_nt: TGTGCCAGCAGTTACGGGGCGGGGGGCGCCTACGAGCAGTACTTC; cdr3_aa: CASSYGAGGAYEQYF; j_call: TRBJ2-7; v_call: TRBV6-2/TRBV6-3; cdr3_length: 15; clone_size: few; d_call: TRBD2
cdr3_nt: TGTGCCAGCAGTGAGATCGGCGGGGGGGCCCGAGAGACCCAGTACTTC; cdr3_aa: CASSEIGGGARETQYF; j_call: TRBJ2-5; v_call: TRBV2; cdr3_length: 16; clone_size: few; d_call: TRBD2
cdr3_nt: TGTGCCAGCAGCGTAGGACGGGACACGAATGAAAAACTGTTTTTT; cdr3_aa: CASSVGRDTNEKLFF; j_call: TRBJ1-4; v_call: TRBV9; cdr3_length: 15; clone_size: once; d_call: .
cdr3_nt: TGTGCCAGCAGCTTTGGGGGCTCAAGTGAAAAACTGTTTTTT; cdr3_aa: CASSFGGSSEKLFF; j_call: TRBJ1-4; v_call: TRBV7-9; cdr3_length: 14; clone_size: .; d_call: .
cdr3_nt: TGTGCCAGCAGAACCTTACGGGGGACCGGGGAGCTGTTTTTT; cdr3_aa: CASRTLRGTGELFF; j_call: TRBJ2-2; v_call: TRBV11-3; cdr3_length: 14; clone_size: .; d_call: .
cdr3_nt: TGCAGCGTTGAAGATGCGACAGGGTACCCCGGCTACACCTTC; cdr3_aa: CSVEDATGYPGYTF; j_call: TRBJ1-2; v_call: TRBV29-1; cdr3_length: 14; clone_size: .; d_call: TRBD1
cdr3_nt: TGTGCCTGGAGTCCGGGACAGTACAAGTCGACCCAGTACTTC; cdr3_aa: CAWSPGQYKSTQYF; j_call: TRBJ2-5; v_call: TRBV30; cdr3_length: 14; clone_size: .; d_call: TRBD1